A single sample gave rise to the 27 T cell receptor beta chains below, sequenced in a study of shared clonotypes between healthy human individuals. TCRdb's table, derived via immunoSEQ multiplex PCR, lists solely in-frame clones and lacks some. The sample yields 600,000 to 750,000 clones, 90% seen once. Specimen: memory CD8+ T cells from PBMCs. The subset here: CD45RO+ cells pooled with CCR7-negative TemRA cells. The receptors here all came from a man aged 18 to 30 in good health. Some clones in this sample may be carry-over from other donors' samples.

This sequence joins TRBV6-6 and TRBJ1-2, with D perhaps TRBD1 (6 bases). Trimming took 0 bases from V and 4 from J, leaving 12 bases between them. The CDR3 is 15 residues long. The germline V gene encodes CDR1 MNHNY and CDR2 SVGAGI (reference sequence). The DNA for the CDR3 is TGTGCCAGCAGTTACTCGTCAGGGGTAGGCTATGGCTACACCTTC. Its translation: CASSYSSGVGYGYTF.

This chain connects TRBV11-2 to TRBJ2-1; the match to TRBD1 covers 7 bases. Trimming removed 4 bases from V and 4 bases from J; junction bases left unmatched: 7. There are 15 residues in the CDR3. Germline V lookup: CDR1 SGHAT, CDR2 FQNNGV. The CDR3 DNA reads TGTGCCAGCAGCTCCCGGCAGGGGGTTTACAATGAGCAGTTCTTC. Protein sequence: CASSSRQGVYNEQFF.

The CDR3 spells CASSLGPQTSGIYEQYF. In DNA form, the CDR3 reads TGTGCCAGCAGTTTGGGGCCCCAGACTAGCGGGATCTACGAGCAGTACTTC. The gene calls are TRBV27 and TRBJ2-7, with 11 bases lining up with TRBD2. The V segment lost 3 bases and the J segment 3 bases; nucleotides outside the gene matches: 10. This CDR3 has 17 residues. CDR1 and CDR2 (germline): MNHEY, SMNVEV (reference sequence).

The chain links TRBV10-1 to TRBJ2-7; TRBD1 is a possible D gene (6 bases). This CDR3 is 16 amino acids long. V lost 3 bases and J 6 bases, leaving 21 bases between the germline ends. Per germline, CDR1 WNHNN and CDR2 SYGVQD (reference sequence). CDR3 in amino acids: CASSDIKGHTEGEQYF. The CDR3 bases are TGCGCCAGCAGTGATATTAAGGGACATACGGAAGGCGAGCAGTACTTC.

The chain employs TRBV10-3 and TRBJ1-3, with unresolved D. Trimming cost V 4 bases and J 4 bases, with 8 bases left between them. Looked up from germline, CDR1 is ENHRY and CDR2 is SYGVKD. The CDR3 is 13 amino acids. DNA for the CDR3: TGTGCCATCAGTGGTGGGCAAGGAAACACCATATATTTT. Amino acids: CAISGGQGNTIYF.

As DNA, the CDR3 is TGTGCCAGCTCACCGGACATAGCGGGGGCTAGCACAGATACGCAGTATTTT. The encoded protein is CASSPDIAGASTDTQYF. V and J are TRBV18 and TRBJ2-3, with 9 bases fitting TRBD2. V lost 3 bases to trimming and J lost 0 bases; unmatched junction nucleotides: 7. The germline CDR1 and CDR2 sequences are KGHSH and LQKENI. This CDR3 has 17 amino acids.

V and J are TRBV7-9 and TRBJ2-5, with a weak D call TRBD2 (6 bases). Germline lookup yields CDR1 SEHNR and CDR2 FQNEAQ (reference sequence). The CDR3 runs to 17 residues. V was clipped by 2 bases and J by 1 base, with 17 bases between them. The CDR3: CASSLIGGKSLQETQYF. CDR3 nucleotide sequence: TGTGCCAGCAGCTTAATTGGCGGGAAGAGTCTCCAAGAGACCCAGTACTTC.

The chain recombines TRBV11-2 with TRBJ2-7; TRBD1 or TRBD2 may be the D gene (6 bases each). Germline V CDR1 and CDR2: SGHAT, FQNNGV. V was cut by 5 bases and J by 3 bases, with 11 bases left in between. There are 13 residues in the CDR3. Here the CDR3 reads CASSPGGHYEQYF. The DNA for the CDR3 is TGTGCCAGCAGCCCCGGGGGACACTACGAGCAGTACTTC.

This chain links TRBV7-9 with TRBJ2-1, with TRBD2 as a possible D gene (6 bases). The V and J ends lost 6 bases and 5 bases respectively, with 11 bases between them. This CDR3 is built from 13 residues. Germline lookup yields CDR1 SEHNR and CDR2 FQNEAQ (reference sequence). DNA of the CDR3: TGTGCCAGCAGGGGGGGAGCGAACAATGAGCAGTTCTTC. It is translated as CASRGGANNEQFF.

The chain couples TRBV6-5 to TRBJ1-1; no clear D. The CDR3 is 14 residues long. Germline V gene lookup returns CDR1 MNHEY and CDR2 SVGAGI. V lost 2 bases and J 4 bases, leaving 11 bases between the germline ends. The CDR3 spells CASSYPGRATEAFF. The CDR3 nucleotides are TGTGCCAGCAGTTACCCCGGCAGAGCCACTGAAGCTTTCTTT.

This sequence joins TRBV14 and TRBJ2-7, with D possibly being TRBD1 or TRBD2 (5 bases each). Germline CDR1 SGHDN, CDR2 FVKESK. V was shortened by 5 bases and J by 1 base, with 15 bases between the two germline ends. The CDR3 runs 15 residues. The CDR3 nucleotides are TGTGCCAGCAGCTACCGGGACCGGAGTTCCTACGAGCAGTACTTC. Translated, it gives CASSYRDRSSYEQYF.

Note on this clone: Other nucleotide sequences from this sample produce the same CDR3. The chain uses TRBV9 and TRBJ2-5; D is perhaps TRBD2 (6 bases). This CDR3 contains 14 residues. Trimming pared 3 bases from V and 2 bases from J, leaving 11 bases between. Germline CDR1 is SGDLS and CDR2 is YYNGEE. This chain's CDR3 is CASSAYSGQETQYF. The CDR3 DNA is TGTGCCAGCAGCGCATATAGCGGACAAGAGACCCAGTACTTC.

The chain carries TRBV7-9 and TRBJ2-7; the D is unclear. The germline V gene encodes CDR1 SEHNR and CDR2 FQNEAQ (reference sequence). The CDR3 is made up of 15 amino acids. V was trimmed by 1 base and J by 0 bases, leaving 10 bases between them. CDR3 sequence reads: CASSLGRLFSYEQYF. CDR3 bases: TGTGCCAGCAGCTTAGGTAGGCTGTTCTCCTACGAGCAGTACTTC.

J is TRBJ2-7 and V is TRBV19; 7 positions match TRBD1. The CDR3 is 15 residues long. Looked up from germline, CDR1 is LNHDA and CDR2 is SQIVND (reference sequence). The J segment lost 1 base and the V segment lost 3 bases, leaving 6 bases of the junction unmatched. In DNA, the CDR3 is TGTGCCAGTAGTATTTCTCACAGGGGTTCCTACGAGCAGTACTTC. Translation gives CASSISHRGSYEQYF.

This clone was recorded a few times. The V and J genes are TRBV19 and TRBJ1-5; possible D gene TRBD1, 6 bases. The V and J ends lost 3 bases and 7 bases respectively, with 16 bases between them. This CDR3 region has 15 residues. In germline, CDR1 is LNHDA, CDR2 SQIVND (reference sequence). The DNA for the CDR3 is TGTGCCAGTAGTATGGAATGGGGGCAGGGGCAGCCCCAGCATTTT. It specifies CASSMEWGQGQPQHF.

The rearrangement links TRBV29-1 to TRBJ1-1, with unresolved D. The CDR3 has 15 amino acids. V dropped 3 bases and J dropped 0 bases, with 14 bases sitting between them. Germline lookup yields CDR1 SQVTM and CDR2 ANQGSEA. The CDR3 DNA follows: TGCAGCGTTGAGGGGTGGAGTTCTCTGAACACTGAAGCTTTCTTT. Protein product: CSVEGWSSLNTEAFF.

This chain uses TRBV9 with TRBJ2-2; D tentatively reads TRBD1 or TRBD2 (6 bases each). The CDR3 has 15 amino acids. The V gene lost 5 bases and the J gene lost 0 bases, with 11 bases spanning the gap. Germline loops: CDR1 SGDLS, CDR2 YYNGEE. DNA of the CDR3: TGTGCCAGCAGTGGGGGGACAACGAACACCGGGGAGCTGTTTTTT. Its protein is CASSGGTTNTGELFF.

The chain is built from TRBV5-8 and TRBJ1-2; perhaps TRBD1 as D (6 bases). Per germline, CDR1 SGHTS and CDR2 YDEGEE. Trimming stripped 4 bases from V and 7 bases from J, with 14 bases between. CDR3 size: 13 residues. CDR3 bases: TGTGCCAGCAGCCCCCAAGGGGGAGGTGGCTACACCTTC. Protein sequence: CASSPQGGGGYTF.

The rearrangement links TRBV19 to TRBJ1-2; TRBD1 matches 7 bases. The CDR3 consists of 14 residues. The V and J ends lost 6 bases and 5 bases, in that order; junction bases with no gene match: 9. CDR1 and CDR2 (germline): LNHDA, SQIVND (reference sequence). CDR3 region: CASSLDRASYGYTF. The CDR3 DNA reads TGTGCCAGTAGCCTAGACAGGGCGTCGTATGGCTACACCTTC.

A remark on this clone: In the same sample, other DNA sequences code for this CDR3. V and J are TRBV27 and TRBJ1-1; the D is unclear. The CDR3 sequence is 14 residues long. Germline V gives CDR1 MNHEY, CDR2 SMNVEV (reference sequence). V shed 1 base and J shed 1 base, with 7 bases lying between them. This chain's CDR3 is CASSLWPRNTEAFF. Written as DNA, the CDR3 is TGTGCCAGCAGTTTATGGCCTCGGAACACTGAAGCTTTCTTT.

This CDR3 is CATSSNPDLNNEQFF. CDR3 nucleotides: TGTGCCACCAGCAGTAACCCGGACTTGAACAATGAGCAGTTCTTC. The rearrangement links TRBV15 to TRBJ2-1, with D perhaps TRBD2 (5 bases). V was clipped by 3 bases and J by 5 bases, with 14 bases between them. Germline lookup yields CDR1 LNHNV and CDR2 YYDKDF (reference sequence). CDR3 length: 15 amino acids.

The V and J genes are TRBV29-1 and TRBJ1-1, with TRBD1 matching over 8 bases. CDR1 is SQVTM, CDR2 ANQGSEA, per germline. The junction had 8 bases not matched to a gene; V was cut back by 6 bases and J by 5 bases. This CDR3 comprises 13 residues. DNA for the CDR3: TGCAGCGTCCCGACAGGGGTGGGGACTGAAGCTTTCTTT. Its protein product is CSVPTGVGTEAFF.

The gene calls are TRBV28 and TRBJ2-2; the D call may be TRBD1 or TRBD2 (6 bases each). The V and J ends lost 3 bases and 0 bases respectively, with 14 bases between them. The CDR3 extends over 17 amino acids. Germline V gives CDR1 MDHEN, CDR2 SYDVKM. The CDR3 loop reads CASSFYLGGANTGELFF. The CDR3 region has the DNA TGTGCCAGCAGTTTTTATTTGGGGGGCGCGAACACCGGGGAGCTGTTTTTT.

J is TRBJ1-5 and V is TRBV27, with D perhaps matching TRBD1 (5 bases). The CDR3 contains 16 residues. Deletions cut 5 bases from V and 9 bases from J, with 23 bases between. Per germline, CDR1 MNHEY and CDR2 SMNVEV (reference sequence). The DNA for the CDR3 is TGTGCCAGCAGTAACAGCCGGGGCCAGATGAGTTTGCCCCAGCATTTT. Its translation: CASSNSRGQMSLPQHF.

The chain uses TRBV19 and TRBJ2-5; a possible D gene is TRBD1 (6 bases). Germline loops: CDR1 LNHDA, CDR2 SQIVND (reference sequence). The CDR3 has 12 residues. V lost 6 bases and J lost 3, with 8 bases in between. DNA of the CDR3: TGTGCCAGTAGGGACAGCAAAGAGACCCAGTACTTC. Residues: CASRDSKETQYF. The entire variable domain, with the rest obtained from reference TRBV19 and TRBJ2-5, is as follows: DGGITQSPKYLFRKEGQNVTLSCEQNLNHDAMYWYRQDPGQGLRLIYYSQIVNDFQKGDIAEGYSVSREKKESFPLTVTSAQKNPTAFYLCASRDSKETQYFGPGTRLLVL.

The V gene is TRBV7-8, the J gene TRBJ2-6; D gene uncertain. The CDR3 contains 14 residues. The germline gives CDR1 SGHVS, CDR2 FQNEAQ. V was shortened by 5 bases and J by 0 bases, with 5 bases between the two germline ends. The CDR3 DNA is TGTGCCAGCAGCACGGGCTCTGGGGCCAACGTCCTGACTTTC. It encodes CASSTGSGANVLTF. Supplemented by reference TRBV7-8 and TRBJ2-6, the full variable domain reads GAGVSQSPRYKVAKRGQDVALRCDPISGHVSLFWYQQALGQGPEFLTYFQNEAQLDKSGLPSDRFFAERPEGSVSTLKIQRTQQEDSAVYLCASSTGSGANVLTFGAGSRLTVL.

This clone was detected only once. CDR3 sequence (DNA): TGTGCCAGCAGCCAGGAGCGGGCAACTCAAGAGACCCAGTACTTC. The encoded protein is CASSQERATQETQYF. The chain couples TRBV14 to TRBJ2-5; possible D gene TRBD2, 6 bases. V gave up 3 bases and J gave up 2 bases, with 13 bases separating them. The CDR3 extends over 15 amino acids. Per germline, CDR1 SGHDN and CDR2 FVKESK.